This TCR beta chain appears in the sequencing data of a study of blood T cell repertoires in COVID-19. The overall study: T cells, B-cell-depleted T cells, or PBMCs supplied cDNA or gDNA.

Sequencing was performed with immunoSEQ multiplex PCR; in TCRdb, only in-frame clones are kept and a portion is missing. The sample has 200,000 to 300,000 clones; 70% to 90% are singletons. The sequenced sample consisted of peripheral blood. The origin of this receptor is a woman aged 55-69 years with active or convalescent COVID-19.

DNA for the CDR3: TGTGCCAGTAGAGACGGCGGGGGGAACACCGGGGAGCTGTTTTTT. This sequence encodes CASRDGGGNTGELFF. J is TRBJ2-2 and V is TRBV19, with 7 bases that match TRBD2. The V segment lost 6 bases and the J segment 1 base; nucleotides outside the gene matches: 5. Germline V gives CDR1 LNHDA, CDR2 SQIVND (reference sequence). This CDR3 region has 15 residues.